This TCR beta chain was found in a study of blood T cell repertoires in COVID-19. Study information: Samples came from the United States, Italy and Spain, spanning acute and convalescent COVID-19.

V shed 3 bases, J shed 7 bases, and the junction held 11 bases outside the gene matches. This CDR3 spans 17 amino acids. Germline CDR1 reads KGHDR; CDR2 reads SFDVKD. Generated by immunoSEQ multiplex PCR, the TCRdb table keeps only in-frame clones and is missing some. Of roughly 130,000 clones in the sample, 70% to 85% were seen once. The specimen was peripheral blood. The TCR comes from a woman in her 50s with acute or convalescent COVID-19. V gene TRBV24-1 combines with J gene TRBJ2-1; 10 bases map to TRBD2. The CDR3 loop reads CATSDVASGGSWNEQFF. For the CDR3, the DNA is TGTGCCACCAGTGATGTCGCTAGCGGGGGATCCTGGAATGAGCAGTTCTTC.